This T cell receptor (beta chain) comes out of a study of T cell repertoires in cytomegalovirus infection. Study-level background: The study used recently identified HLA-C-restricted and well-studied HLA-B-restricted CMV epitopes. In public TCR beta signatures, there were indications of both CMV infection and matching HLA type. Study-level points and caveats: Clonotype analysis showed dominance of the ex vivo response by HLA-C-restricted CMV-specific TCR beta clonotypes. CMV carriers having the relevant HLA were flagged by cumulative public TCR beta family frequency.

This clonotype was counted many times. Its antigen is still unknown. TCRdb independently ran MiXCR on the reads; one entry per CDR3 protein. Of some 800,000 distinct CDR3 sequences listed, almost 30% are singletons. Trimming cost V 4 bases and J 2 bases; bases outside gene matches: 1. The germline CDR1 and CDR2 sequences are MGHRA and YSYEKL. The CDR3 extends over 14 amino acids. Sequenced material: cultured CD8+ T cells from PBMCs, taken from culture after CMV antigen stimulation. This sequence originates from a human donor in good health (CMV status not recorded). Some clones in this sample may be carry-over from other donors' samples. The chain recombines TRBV4-1 with TRBJ2-1; 8 nucleotides match TRBD2. The CDR3 DNA reads as TGCGCCAGCAGCCCCGGGGGGGCCTACAATGAGCAGTTCTTC. It is translated as CASSPGGAYNEQFF.